The 23 T cell receptor delta chains listed next were all sequenced from one sample in a study of gamma-delta T cells after stem cell transplantation. TCRdb repeated clone calling on the RT-PCR reads with CATT. The sample lists 1,200 or so delta-chain clones, about 3.9% seen once, with about 32% in the top ten. Specimen: gamma-delta T cells. Receptor source: a human donor. It is not recorded whose cells these are; they may come from a transplant donor.

This clone is large. Other DNA sequences of this sample code for an identical CDR3. The rearrangement links TRDV2 to TRDJ1; TRDD3 aligns across 12 bases. J was trimmed by 11 bases and V by 4 bases; bases with no gene match: 25. The CDR3 loop spans 19 amino acids. Germline-derived CDR1 and CDR2 are GEAIGNYY and EKD. For the CDR3, the DNA is TGTGCCTGTGATCCCCTATCGGCACGGACTGGGGGATACCAGGACCGGCTCATCTTT. Amino acid sequence: CACDPLSARTGGYQDRLIF.

As for this clone: One end of the junction is discordant with germline, which a read error may explain. The chain joins TRDV2 to TRDJ1; TRDD3 might be the D (6 bases). Germline V gene sequence: CDR1 GEAIGNYY, CDR2 EKD. The CDR3 is 11 residues long. The CDR3 DNA reads TGTGCCTGTGACACCGTTGGGGGGGCTTTCTTC. It translates to CACDTVGGAFF.

This clone was found a few times. This is likely an artifact of a read error, given a far larger clone one base away. The rearrangement links TRDV2 to TRDJ1; 10 nucleotides match TRDD3. The CDR3 runs 16 residues. J gave up 0 bases and V 8 bases, and 11 bases lay outside the gene matches. In germline, CDR1 is GEAIGNYY, CDR2 EKD. CDR3 in DNA: TGTGCCTATGAAACCCTGGGGGATATTTACACCGATAAACTCATCTTT. This codes for CAYETLGDIYTDKLIF.

Note on this clone: Given a far larger clone just one base away, this is likely a sequencing read error. The sample has other DNA sequences that encode this CDR3 too. V usage is TRDV2 and J usage is TRDJ1; 9 bases are a match to TRDD3. This CDR3 spans 17 amino acids. Per germline, CDR1 GEAIGNYY and CDR2 EKD. V was pared by 3 bases and J by 4 bases, with 14 bases of the junction left unmatched. As DNA, the CDR3 is TGTGCCTGTGACGCCCTACTTGGGGATACGGGCGGCGATAAACTCATCTTT. It is translated as CACDALLGDTGGDKLIF.

Turning to this clone: Other DNA sequences within the sample encode an identical CDR3. This chain uses TRDV2 with TRDJ1; 10 nucleotides agree with TRDD3. Germline CDR1 and CDR2: GEAIGNYY and EKD. V shed 1 base and J 0 bases; nucleotides not matched to a gene: 4. The CDR3 length is 16 residues. The CDR3, as DNA: TGTGCCTGTGACACTCTGGGGGATATTTACACCGATAAACTCATCTTT. This translates into CACDTLGDIYTDKLIF.

There are a few counts of this clone. A far larger clone is a single base away, which makes a read error likely. This chain connects TRDV2 to TRDJ1, with 10 bases lining up with TRDD3. The germline CDR1 and CDR2 sequences are GEAIGNYY and EKD. CDR3 length equals 18 residues. The CDR3 bases are TGTGCCTGTGACACTGTACTCGGGGGATACGGGTCCACCGATAAACTCACCTTT. Translated: CACDTVLGGYGSTDKLTF.

This clone was counted only a few times. The protein held in TCRdb is that of a much larger clone and does not match this DNA's translation at residue 6, likely because of a read error; the protein shown is translated from the DNA. The J gene is TRDJ1, the V gene TRDV2; 9 bases fit TRDD3. In germline, CDR1 is GEAIGNYY, CDR2 EKD. V was clipped by 1 base and J by 4 bases; unmatched bases: 12. This CDR3 comprises 17 residues. The CDR3 sequence: CACDTVLGDTGGDKLIF. The CDR3 nucleotides read TGTGCCTGTGACACGGTACTTGGGGATACGGGCGGCGATAAACTCATCTTT.

This clone has more than one count but fewer than ten. The CDR3 DNA is TGTGCCTGTGACATCGTTACGACTGGGGGATACGCTGGGAAACTCATCTTT. The encoded protein is CACDIVTTGGYAGKLIF. J is TRDJ1 and V is TRDV2; 13 bases match TRDD3. With V trimmed by 2 bases and J by 8 bases, 13 bases remained unmatched. The CDR3 length is 17 residues. Germline loops: CDR1 GEAIGNYY, CDR2 EKD.

Comment on this clone: A far bigger clonotype differs at one base, so this is likely a read error. The same CDR3 is also encoded by other DNA sequences in this sample. The rearrangement uses TRDV2 and TRDJ1; 8 bases are shared with TRDD3. V lost 1 base, J lost 0 bases, and 9 bases stayed unmatched. The CDR3 is made up of 17 amino acids. Germline-derived CDR1 and CDR2 are GEAIGNYY and EKD. The CDR3, as DNA: TGTGCCTGTGACACGGTACTAGGGGATACTTACACCGATAAACTCATCTTT. Translated: CACDTVLGDTYTDKLIF.

Of note for this clone: For this DNA, TCRdb reports the protein of a much larger clone, which diverges at residue 13, most likely from a read error; the protein presented here is translated directly from the DNA. The chain couples TRDV2 to TRDJ1, with TRDD3 identical over 11 bases. Unmatched junction bases numbered 16, after V lost 3 bases and J lost 2 bases. Germline lookup yields CDR1 GEAIGNYY and CDR2 EKD. The CDR3 length is 19 residues. CDR3 sequence: CACDSAEVLGDRETDKLIF. DNA of the CDR3: TGTGCCTGTGACTCGGCGGAAGTACTGGGGGATAGGGAGACCGATAAACTCATCTTT.

This clone has only a few counts. TCRdb attributes to this sequence the protein of a much larger clone, which differs from the DNA translation at residue 20; a read error is likely, and the protein displayed is translated from the DNA. The chain employs TRDV2 and TRDJ3; 9 bases match TRDD2. The germline V gene has CDR1 GEAIGNYY and CDR2 EKD. The CDR3 runs 26 residues. The CDR3 loop is CACDTVSLPTEERMEFRSWATRQMFF. In DNA, the CDR3 is TGTGCCTGTGACACCGTAAGCCTTCCTACGGAAGAGAGGATGGAGTTTAGGTCCTGGGCCACCCGACAGATGTTTTTC.

This clone was detected a few times. TCRdb assigns this DNA the protein of a much larger clone, which departs from its translation at residue 4; this likely reflects a read error, and the protein shown comes from translating the DNA. The chain combines TRDV2 with TRDJ1; D possibly corresponds to TRDD3 (5 bases). Germline V gene sequence: CDR1 GEAIGNYY, CDR2 EKD. This CDR3 spans 14 amino acids. The CDR3 loop reads CACGTLGGSDKLIF. The CDR3 DNA is TGTGCCTGTGGCACCTTAGGGGGGTCCGATAAACTCATCTTT.

This clone was seen a handful of times. A far bigger clonotype differs at one base, so this is likely a read error. Other nucleotide sequences in the sample specify the same CDR3. The rearrangement joins TRDV2 to TRDJ3, with a weak D call TRDD2 (5 bases). The CDR3 is 26 residues long. Trimming cost V 0 bases and J 1 base, with 36 bases left between them. From germline, CDR1 is GEAIGNYY and CDR2 EKD. CDR3 DNA: TGTGCCTGTGACACCGTAAGCCTCCCTACGGAAGAGAGGATGGAGTTTAGGTCCTGGGACACCCGACAGATGTTTTTC. Residues: CACDTVSLPTEERMEFRSWDTRQMFF.

Notes on this clone: A far larger clone lies a single base away; this is likely a read error. In the same sample, other DNA sequences code for this CDR3. The rearrangement links TRDV2 to TRDJ2; no reliable D call. Germline V gene data show CDR1 as GEAIGNYY and CDR2 as EKD. CDR3 length: 16 residues. Here the CDR3 DNA reads TGTGCCTGTGAGCAGGTGGGTACTGAAGATTGGGCACAGCTCTTCTTT. Protein sequence: CACEQVGTEDWAQLFF.

In the case of this clone: This likely reflects a read error, since a far larger clone is one base away. This sample also contains other DNA sequences that code for the same CDR3. This chain uses TRDV2 with TRDJ1; 7 bases are a match to TRDD3. With 4 bases clipped from V and 0 bases from J, the junction kept 10 bases outside the gene matches. This CDR3 spans 16 amino acids. Germline values: CDR1 GEAIGNYY, CDR2 EKD. The CDR3 is CACEALGVEDTDKLIF. DNA of the CDR3: TGTGCCTGTGAGGCGCTGGGGGTGGAGGACACCGATAAACTCATCTTT.

There are a few counts of this clone. A far more abundant clone sits one base away, making this likely a read error. Other DNA sequences in the sample encode the same CDR3. This chain uses TRDV2 with TRDJ1; perhaps TRDD3 as D (5 bases). The CDR3 is 15 residues long. The V gene lost 7 bases and the J gene lost 4 bases, with 21 bases spanning the gap. Germline V lookup: CDR1 GEAIGNYY, CDR2 EKD. CDR3 DNA sequence: TGTGCCTGCGATAACCTGCTGGGTTTTGGCGATAAACTCATCTTT. It specifies CACDNLLGFGDKLIF.

This clone was detected a few times. The identical CDR3 is also encoded by other nucleotide sequences in the sample. The rearrangement links TRDV2 to TRDJ1, with TRDD3 matching 12 bases. In germline, CDR1 is GEAIGNYY, CDR2 EKD. Germline trimming cut 1 base from V and 9 bases from J; bases unmatched to any gene: 8. The CDR3 is made up of 15 amino acids. The CDR3: CACDTLGDTRVELIF. In DNA form, the CDR3 reads TGTGCCTGTGACACTCTGGGGGATACGCGAGTGGAACTCATCTTT.

This clone turned up a few times. TCRdb pairs this DNA with a much larger clone's protein that differs at residue 12, likely a read error; the protein shown was translated from the DNA. The chain uses TRDV2 and TRDJ1; D could derive from TRDD1 or TRDD3 (5 bases each). The germline V gene encodes CDR1 GEAIGNYY and CDR2 EKD. The ends were cut back, 0 bases at V and 3 bases at J, with 19 bases in the middle. This CDR3 spans 17 amino acids. The CDR3 nucleotides are TGTGCCTGTGACACCGTTGGAATAGCCGGGGACGCCGATAAACTCATCTTT. It translates to CACDTVGIAGDADKLIF.

About this clone: TCRdb has a much larger clone's protein, which differs at residue 16 from the translation of this DNA, likely because of a read error; what is shown is the protein translated from the DNA. The genes are TRDV2 and TRDJ3; tentatively, D is TRDD3 (6 bases). Germline V CDR1 and CDR2: GEAIGNYY, EKD. The CDR3 runs 18 residues. CDR3 nucleotide sequence: TGTGCCTGTGACTCCACTGGGAGTCTCTCCTGGGACACCCGACAGACGTTTTTC. Its protein is CACDSTGSLSWDTRQTFF.

Only a few counts were recorded for this clone. A far larger clone is one base from this, pointing to a likely read error. The same CDR3 is also encoded by other DNA sequences in this sample. The CDR3 nucleotides read TGTGCCTGTGACTCCACTGGGAGCCTCTCCTGGGACACCCGACAGATGTTTTTC. Translating it yields CACDSTGSLSWDTRQMFF. The rearrangement uses TRDV2 and TRDJ3, with D perhaps TRDD3 (6 bases). CDR3 length equals 18 residues. Per germline, CDR1 GEAIGNYY and CDR2 EKD. Trimming removed 3 bases from V and 0 bases from J, with 14 bases in between.

Only a few counts were recorded for this clone. A far larger clone differs by one base, so this is likely a read error. The genes are TRDV2 and TRDJ3; the match to TRDD3 covers 7 bases. The trim removed 0 bases at V and 0 bases at J, leaving 10 bases unmatched. The germline V gene encodes CDR1 GEAIGNYY and CDR2 EKD. CDR3 length equals 20 residues. This CDR3 is CACDTVLGGTSSWDTRQMFF. The CDR3 bases are TGTGCCTGTGACACCGTTCTGGGGGGTACAAGCTCCTGGGACACCCGACAGATGTTTTTC.

About this clone: A far larger clone is just one base off, so this is likely a read error. The rearrangement uses TRDV2 and TRDJ3, with 9 bases lining up with TRDD3. The CDR3 has 23 amino acids. Germline assignment: CDR1 GEAIGNYY and CDR2 EKD. The CDR3 loop reads CACDSPPTASGGLPSWGTRQMFF. As DNA, the CDR3 is TGTGCCTGTGACTCCCCTCCTACGGCCTCTGGGGGATTACCCTCCTGGGGCACCCGACAGATGTTTTTC.

Points on this clone: This DNA's translation differs at residue 8 from TCRdb's protein, which comes from a much larger clone; a read error is likely, and the protein shown is translated from the DNA. The V and J genes are TRDV2 and TRDJ1; the D gene is possibly TRDD3 (6 bases). From germline, CDR1 is GEAIGNYY and CDR2 EKD. The CDR3 spans 17 residues. V lost 0 bases, J lost 0 bases, and 16 bases lay in between. CDR3 nucleotides: TGTGCCTGTGACACCGTGGGGGGTACTAGGGACACCGATAAACTCATCTTT. It is translated as CACDTVGGTRDTDKLIF.